This T cell receptor beta chain was identified in a study of cytomegalovirus exposure and HLA in healthy donors. The overall study: Approximately 190 million T cells yielded roughly 120 million unique TCR beta sequences in earlier analysis.

The PCR contained 60 Vbeta and 13 Jbeta primers. Produced via immunoSEQ multiplex PCR; TCRdb's table is partial and in-frame only. There are fewer than 250,000 clones in the sample; over 70% occur only once, and around 3.3% lies in the top ten. Germline CDR1 and CDR2: MDHEN and SYDVKM. The CDR3 has 13 amino acids. Between the trimmed V and J ends, which lost 2 bases and 5 bases, there was a span of 9 bases. The TCR originated in a woman in her thirties in good health and CMV-seropositive. The sequencing sample was made of PBMCs. V is TRBV28 and J is TRBJ1-1; TRBD1 might be the D (5 bases). The CDR3 here is CASSLRGGTEAFF. The CDR3 bases are TGTGCCAGCAGTTTAAGGGGAGGGACTGAAGCTTTCTTT.